The present entry profiles one TCR beta chain with its context. Sequencing was performed with immunoSEQ multiplex PCR; in TCRdb, only in-frame clones are kept and a portion is missing. This table has about 1 million clones, roughly 80% appearing once. Those who donated, Caucasian adults without exception, all lived in Nashville, Tennessee. This specimen belongs to a study of shared clonotypes between healthy human individuals. V was trimmed by 4 bases and J by 0 bases, leaving 15 bases between them. The germline gives CDR1 SGHRS, CDR2 YFSETQ. The CDR3 is made up of 16 amino acids. Sequenced material: memory CD4+ T cells sorted from blood. Documented subset: CD45RA-negative fraction. The V call is TRBV5-1, the J call TRBJ2-3; D unclear. This receptor was identified in a man aged 18 to 29 in good health. CDR3: CASSGGMIPSTDTQYF. CDR3 bases: TGCGCCAGCAGCGGTGGTATGATACCTAGCACAGATACGCAGTATTTT.